This T cell receptor beta chain is from a study of T cell responses to AZD1222 COVID-19 vaccine. TCRdb's copy holds only in-frame clones and misses some; the assay was immunoSEQ multiplex PCR. This table has roughly 180,000 clones, approximately 93% appearing once. This sequence originates from an adult who received the AZD1222 COVID-19 vaccine. The sample in question was peripheral blood, obtained 28 days after the second AZD1222 dose.

CDR3 DNA sequence: TGTGCCAGCAGTATTGACAGGGGGGAGATCTCCGGGGAGCTGTTTTTT. The encoded protein is CASSIDRGEISGELFF. The chain has TRBV5-6 and TRBJ2-2, with TRBD1 matching 9 bases. Trimming at V came to 5 bases and at J to 6 bases, leaving 11 bases not matched to a gene. The CDR3 totals 16 residues. The germline V gene has CDR1 SGHDT and CDR2 YYEEEE.